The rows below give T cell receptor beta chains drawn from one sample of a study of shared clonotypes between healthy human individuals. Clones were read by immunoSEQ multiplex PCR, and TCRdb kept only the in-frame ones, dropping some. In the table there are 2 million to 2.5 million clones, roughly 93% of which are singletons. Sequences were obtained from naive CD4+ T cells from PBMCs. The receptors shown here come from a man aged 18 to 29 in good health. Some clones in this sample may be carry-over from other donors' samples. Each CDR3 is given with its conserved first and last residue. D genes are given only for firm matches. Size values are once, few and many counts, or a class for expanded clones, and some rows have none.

CDR3nt: TGTGCCAGCAGTAGGTCCGGGAAGTCTGGCAATGAGCAGTTCTTC
CDR3aa: CASSRSGKSGNEQFF
j_gene: TRBJ2-1
v_gene: TRBV25-1
d_gene: .
abundance: .

CDR3nt: TGTGCCAGCTCACCATTAGCGGGATCTAGCACAGATACGCAGTATTTT
CDR3aa: CASSPLAGSSTDTQYF
j_gene: TRBJ2-3
v_gene: TRBV18
d_gene: TRBD2
abundance: .

CDR3nt: TGTGCCAGCAGTCCGGGACAGACAAATGAAAAACTGTTTTTT
CDR3aa: CASSPGQTNEKLFF
j_gene: TRBJ1-4
v_gene: TRBV27
d_gene: TRBD1
abundance: once

CDR3nt: TGTGCCAGCAGCTCCAGGGTTCGTAATCAGCCCCAGCATTTT
CDR3aa: CASSSRVRNQPQHF
j_gene: TRBJ1-5
v_gene: TRBV5-6
d_gene: .
abundance: .

CDR3nt: TGTGCCAGCAGCTTACAGGGTAGGGGAGGAACTGAAGCTTTCTTT
CDR3aa: CASSLQGRGGTEAFF
j_gene: TRBJ1-1
v_gene: TRBV7-2
d_gene: .
abundance: .

CDR3nt: TGTGCCAGCAGTTCGGGCGGGCGAACAGATACGCAGTATTTT
CDR3aa: CASSSGGRTDTQYF
j_gene: TRBJ2-3
v_gene: TRBV6-5
d_gene: .
abundance: .

CDR3nt: TGTGCCAGCAGGATCAGGGTAGGGAATGAGCAGTTCTTC
CDR3aa: CASRIRVGNEQFF
j_gene: TRBJ2-1
v_gene: TRBV6-1
d_gene: .
abundance: once

CDR3nt: TGTGCCAGCAGCTCCTACAGGGGAAATTCACCCCTCCACTTT
CDR3aa: CASSSYRGNSPLHF
j_gene: TRBJ1-6
v_gene: TRBV7-9
d_gene: TRBD1
abundance: .

CDR3nt: TGCGCCAGCAGCTTGGTAGCGGGGGCGGAGTTCTCTTACGAGCAGTACTTC
CDR3aa: CASSLVAGAEFSYEQYF
j_gene: TRBJ2-7
v_gene: TRBV5-1
d_gene: TRBD2
abundance: .

CDR3nt: TGCAGCGTTGAGTCCACTAACTATGGCTACACCTTC
CDR3aa: CSVESTNYGYTF
j_gene: TRBJ1-2
v_gene: TRBV29-1
d_gene: .
abundance: .

CDR3nt: TGTGCCAGCAGCTCACAATCAGCCGAGCAGTACTTC
CDR3aa: CASSSQSAEQYF
j_gene: TRBJ2-7
v_gene: TRBV7-6
d_gene: .
abundance: few

CDR3nt: TGTGCCAGCAGCTTAGTTTTTTGGCAAACGAACACCGGGGAGCTGTTTTTT
CDR3aa: CASSLVFWQTNTGELFF
j_gene: TRBJ2-2
v_gene: TRBV7-2
d_gene: .
abundance: .

CDR3nt: TGTGCCAGCAGCTTGCGTGGATACCGGACTTCTGGAAACACCATATATTTT
CDR3aa: CASSLRGYRTSGNTIYF
j_gene: TRBJ1-3
v_gene: TRBV5-6
d_gene: .
abundance: .

CDR3nt: TGCGCCAGCAGCGCCACGACAGGGGGTAATGACGAGCAGTACTTC
CDR3aa: CASSATTGGNDEQYF
j_gene: TRBJ2-7
v_gene: TRBV5-1
d_gene: TRBD1
abundance: .

CDR3nt: TGTGCCAGCAGCTTGCCCGGGCCGAGGGATACGCAGTATTTT
CDR3aa: CASSLPGPRDTQYF
j_gene: TRBJ2-3
v_gene: TRBV5-5
d_gene: .
abundance: .

CDR3nt: TGTGCCAGCCTGCAGTCACTTCACACTGAAGCTTTCTTT
CDR3aa: CASLQSLHTEAFF
j_gene: TRBJ1-1
v_gene: TRBV6-6
d_gene: .
abundance: .

CDR3nt: TGTGCCAGCAGCTTGAAGGGGATTAACTATGGCTACACCTTC
CDR3aa: CASSLKGINYGYTF
j_gene: TRBJ1-2
v_gene: TRBV5-4
d_gene: .
abundance: .

CDR3nt: TGCGCCAGCAGCTTGGGGACAGGGATCGCCAAGCGCGTCTACAATGAGCAGTTCTTC
CDR3aa: CASSLGTGIAKRVYNEQFF
j_gene: TRBJ2-1
v_gene: TRBV5-1
d_gene: TRBD1
abundance: .